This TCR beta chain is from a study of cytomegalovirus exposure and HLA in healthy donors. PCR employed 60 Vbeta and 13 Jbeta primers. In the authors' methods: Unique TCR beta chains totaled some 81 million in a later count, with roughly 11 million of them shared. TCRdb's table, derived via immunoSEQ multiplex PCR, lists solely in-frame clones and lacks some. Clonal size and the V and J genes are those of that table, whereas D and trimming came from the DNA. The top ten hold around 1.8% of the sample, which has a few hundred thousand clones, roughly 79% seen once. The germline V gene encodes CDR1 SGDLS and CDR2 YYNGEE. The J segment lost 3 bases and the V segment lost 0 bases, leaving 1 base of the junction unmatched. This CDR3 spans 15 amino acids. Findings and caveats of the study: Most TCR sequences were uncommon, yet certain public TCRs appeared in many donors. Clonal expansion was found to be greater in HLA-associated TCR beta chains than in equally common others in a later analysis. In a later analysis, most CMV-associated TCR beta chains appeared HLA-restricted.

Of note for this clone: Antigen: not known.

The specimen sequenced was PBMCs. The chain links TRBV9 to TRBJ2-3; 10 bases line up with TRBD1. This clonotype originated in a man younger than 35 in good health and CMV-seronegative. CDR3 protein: CASSVGTGGTDTQYF. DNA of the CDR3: TGTGCCAGCAGCGTAGGGACAGGGGGTACAGATACGCAGTATTTT.